This is a list of T cell receptor beta chains from one sample in a study of cytomegalovirus exposure and HLA in healthy donors. The assay was immunoSEQ multiplex PCR, and TCRdb's table has in-frame clones only and misses some. The repertoire holds roughly 60,000 clones, with around 94% as singletons. The source material was PBMCs. These receptors came from a young man in good health and CMV-seronegative. CDR3s include the opening cysteine and the closing phenylalanine or tryptophan. D genes are given only for firm matches. Clone size is stated in some rows and not others, as once, few, many or a class when expanded.

d_gene,j_gene,abundance,v_gene,CDR3nt,CDR3aa
TRBD2,TRBJ2-3,few,TRBV2,TGTGCCAGCAGTGAAGCGGGAGGGTCAGATACGCAGTATTTT,CASSEAGGSDTQYF
.,TRBJ1-3,.,TRBV6-5,TGTGCCACGTTCCCTCCCGGGAGGGGAAACACCATATATTTT,CATFPPGRGNTIYF
TRBD2,TRBJ2-7,.,TRBV4-3,TGCGCCAGCAGCCCGACTAGCTTGAGCTCCTACGAGCAGTACTTC,CASSPTSLSSYEQYF
.,TRBJ2-5,.,TRBV6-1,TGTGCCAGCAGTGAACGCATCAGACTAGAGACCCAGTACTTC,CASSERIRLETQYF
.,TRBJ1-1,.,TRBV5-1,TGCGCCAGCAGGCTTGAGGCGTGGAACACTGAAGCTTTCTTT,CASRLEAWNTEAFF
TRBD1,TRBJ2-7,.,TRBV15,TGTGCCACCAGCAGAGTTGACAGGGAGAAAACCTACGAGCAGTACTTC,CATSRVDREKTYEQYF
TRBD2,TRBJ2-7,.,TRBV18,TGTGCCAGCTCACCGGTCGCGGGAGCGCTTACCTACGAGCAGTACTTC,CASSPVAGALTYEQYF
.,TRBJ2-3,.,TRBV5-4,TGTGCCAGCAGCAGCCCGACAGCAGATACGCAGTATTTT,CASSSPTADTQYF
TRBD2,TRBJ2-6,.,TRBV10-3,TGTGCCATCAGCGGACTAGCGGGAGGTTCCGGGGCCAACGTCCTGACTTTC,CAISGLAGGSGANVLTF
TRBD2,TRBJ2-3,.,TRBV27,TGTGCCAGCAGTCCCCGGGGGTGGGAGGGCCTCCGTGGCACAGATACGCAGTATTTT,CASSPRGWEGLRGTDTQYF
.,TRBJ2-2,.,TRBV6-1,TGTGCCAGCATTCAGGGCTCGAACACCGGGGAGCTGTTTTTT,CASIQGSNTGELFF
.,TRBJ1-2,.,TRBV6-5,TGTGCCAGCAGTTTATTCACCTTTGCGGGCTATGGCTACACCTTC,CASSLFTFAGYGYTF
.,TRBJ2-4,.,TRBV15,TGTGCCACCAGCATGGGGCCCGCTTTCCAAAACATTCAGTACTTC,CATSMGPAFQNIQYF
TRBD1,TRBJ1-2,.,TRBV7-9,TGTGCCAGCGTCACCGCAACGGGACAGGGTGTCCATGGCTACACCTTC,CASVTATGQGVHGYTF
TRBD1,TRBJ2-7,.,TRBV6-1,TGTGCCAGCAGTGTCGGACAGGGGTTTATCTACGAGCAGTACTTC,CASSVGQGFIYEQYF
TRBD1,TRBJ2-7,.,TRBV5-6,TGTGCCAGCAGCTCAGGACAGGTCTACGAGCAGTACTTC,CASSSGQVYEQYF
.,TRBJ2-6,.,TRBV6-4,TGTGCCAGCAGTGACCAAGCGGGGGCCAACGTCCTGACTTTC,CASSDQAGANVLTF
.,TRBJ2-5,once,TRBV5-6,TGTGCCAGCAGCTTGAAAACGGCCGGGGAGACCCAGTACTTC,CASSLKTAGETQYF